This T cell receptor beta chain was identified during a study of T cell responses to AZD1222 COVID-19 vaccine. Study findings and constraints: Along spike, vaccine-associated CD4 TCRs were found throughout, with dominance at 160-218 and 743-854. Spike-specific TCR breadth and depth both grew after two AZD1222 doses. Baseline seropositives among AZD1222 recipients totaled only six. Clonal diversity was possibly underestimated; the donors were predominantly white British and more often female.

The method was immunoSEQ multiplex PCR; TCRdb's version includes in-frame clones alone and lacks a portion of them. The table lists fewer than 120,000 clones, about 88% of them singletons. Comment on this clone: Antigen: not known.

V shed 2 bases and J 8 bases; nucleotides not matched to a gene: 12. The CDR3 sequence is 17 residues long. Germline CDR1 SGHAT, CDR2 FQNNGV. Material: peripheral blood, obtained on day 0 of AZD1222 vaccination. The sequence was obtained from an adult in good health. V gene TRBV11-2 combines with J gene TRBJ1-6; 7 bases are a match to TRBD1. CDR3 coding DNA: TGTGCCAGCAGCTTATATTCCCCCGGACAGGCAGATTCACCCCTCCACTTT. Its translation: CASSLYSPGQADSPLHF.